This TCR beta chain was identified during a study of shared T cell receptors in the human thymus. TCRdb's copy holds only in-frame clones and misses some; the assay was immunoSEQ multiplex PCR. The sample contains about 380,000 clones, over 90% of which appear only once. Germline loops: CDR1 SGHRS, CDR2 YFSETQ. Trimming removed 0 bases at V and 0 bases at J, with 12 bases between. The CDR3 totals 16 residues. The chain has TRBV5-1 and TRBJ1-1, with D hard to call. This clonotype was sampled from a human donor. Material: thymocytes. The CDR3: CASSLVLWTVNTEAFF. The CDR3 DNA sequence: TGCGCCAGCAGCTTGGTTCTTTGGACGGTGAACACTGAAGCTTTCTTT.